This T cell receptor (beta chain) was identified during a study of control samples from healthy donors and cancer patients. The germline V gene has CDR1 GTSNPN and CDR2 SVGIG (reference sequence). The CDR3 sequence is 15 residues long. V was clipped by 0 bases and J by 0 bases, with 10 bases between them. Repertoires were generated with immunoSEQ multiplex PCR, while TCRdb's copy carries only in-frame clones and drops some. The sample lists 70,000 to 90,000 clones, around 90% occurring once. Sequenced input: PBMCs. The chain links TRBV30 to TRBJ2-3, with D hard to call. The TCR comes from a woman aged 55-70 years with head and neck cancer. In DNA form, the CDR3 reads TGTGCCTGGAGTGTAGGGCTAGTGAGCACAGATACGCAGTATTTT. Translation gives CAWSVGLVSTDTQYF. The full variable domain, its missing parts supplied by reference TRBV30 and TRBJ2-3, is SQTIHQWPATLVQPVGSPLSLECTVEGTSNPNLYWYRQAAGRGLQLLFYSVGIGQISSEVPQNLSASRPQDRQFILSSKKLLLSDSGFYLCAWSVGLVSTDTQYFGPGTRLTVL.